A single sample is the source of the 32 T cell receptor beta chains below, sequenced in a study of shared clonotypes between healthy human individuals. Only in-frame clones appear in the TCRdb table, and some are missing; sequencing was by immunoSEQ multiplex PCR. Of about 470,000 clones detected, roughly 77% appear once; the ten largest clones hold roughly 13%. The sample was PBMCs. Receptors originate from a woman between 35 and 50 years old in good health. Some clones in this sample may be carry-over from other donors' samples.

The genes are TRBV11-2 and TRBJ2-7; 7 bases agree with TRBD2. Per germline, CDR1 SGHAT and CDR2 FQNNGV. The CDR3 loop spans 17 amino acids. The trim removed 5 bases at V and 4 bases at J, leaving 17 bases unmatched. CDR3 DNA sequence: TGTGCCAGCAGCCGGGCGGGAGACCGCACCGAGAGATACGAGCAGTACTTC. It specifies CASSRAGDRTERYEQYF.

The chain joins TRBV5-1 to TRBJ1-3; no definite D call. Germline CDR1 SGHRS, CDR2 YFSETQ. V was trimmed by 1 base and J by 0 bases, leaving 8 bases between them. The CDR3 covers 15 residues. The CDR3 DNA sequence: TGCGCCAGCAGCTTGATGTTATCCTCTGGAAACACCATATATTTT. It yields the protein CASSLMLSSGNTIYF.

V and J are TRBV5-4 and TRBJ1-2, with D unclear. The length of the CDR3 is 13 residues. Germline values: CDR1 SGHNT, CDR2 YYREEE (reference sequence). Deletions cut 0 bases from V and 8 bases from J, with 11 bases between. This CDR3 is CASSLAGEEGYTF. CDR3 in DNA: TGTGCCAGCAGCTTGGCCGGGGAGGAGGGCTACACCTTC.

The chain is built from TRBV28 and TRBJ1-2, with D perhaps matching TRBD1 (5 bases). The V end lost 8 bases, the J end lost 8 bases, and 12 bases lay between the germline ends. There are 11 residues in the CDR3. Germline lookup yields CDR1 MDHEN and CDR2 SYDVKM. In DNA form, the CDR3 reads TGTGCCAGCCACGGTGGGACGGGCTACACCTTC. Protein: CASHGGTGYTF.

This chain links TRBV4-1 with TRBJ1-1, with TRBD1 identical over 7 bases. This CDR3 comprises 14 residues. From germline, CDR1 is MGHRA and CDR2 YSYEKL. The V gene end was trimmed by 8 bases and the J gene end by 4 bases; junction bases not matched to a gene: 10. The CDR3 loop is CASRMGTVGTEAFF. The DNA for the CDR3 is TGCGCCAGCCGGATGGGGACAGTCGGCACTGAAGCTTTCTTT.

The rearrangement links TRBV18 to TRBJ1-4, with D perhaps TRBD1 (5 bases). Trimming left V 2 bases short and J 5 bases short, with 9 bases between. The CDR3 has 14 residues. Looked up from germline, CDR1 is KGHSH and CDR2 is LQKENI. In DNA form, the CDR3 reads TGTGCCAGCTCACCAGGGAGGGGAAATGAAAAACTGTTTTTT. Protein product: CASSPGRGNEKLFF.

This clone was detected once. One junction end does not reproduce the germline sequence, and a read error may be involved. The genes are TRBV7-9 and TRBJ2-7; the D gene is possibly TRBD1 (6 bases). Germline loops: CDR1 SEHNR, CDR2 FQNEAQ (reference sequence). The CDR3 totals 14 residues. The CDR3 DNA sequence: TGTGCCAGCAGCTTAGGGGGGCAGTCCTCCGAGCAGTACTTC. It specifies CASSLGGQSSEQYF.

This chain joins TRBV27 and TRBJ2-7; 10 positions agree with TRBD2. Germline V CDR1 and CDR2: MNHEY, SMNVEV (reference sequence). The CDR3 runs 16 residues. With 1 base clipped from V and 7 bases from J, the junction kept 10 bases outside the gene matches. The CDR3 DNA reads TGTGCCAGCAGTTTATGGGAGGGTAGCGGGAGGAGTGAGCAGTACTTC. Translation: CASSLWEGSGRSEQYF.

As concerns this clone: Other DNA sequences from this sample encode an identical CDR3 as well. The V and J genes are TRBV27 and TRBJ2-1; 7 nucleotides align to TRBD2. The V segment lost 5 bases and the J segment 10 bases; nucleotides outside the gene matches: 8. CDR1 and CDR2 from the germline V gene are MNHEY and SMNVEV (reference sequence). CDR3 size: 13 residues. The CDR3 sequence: CASSAGVLQEQFF. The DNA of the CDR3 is TGTGCCAGCAGTGCGGGAGTGCTACAGGAGCAGTTCTTC.

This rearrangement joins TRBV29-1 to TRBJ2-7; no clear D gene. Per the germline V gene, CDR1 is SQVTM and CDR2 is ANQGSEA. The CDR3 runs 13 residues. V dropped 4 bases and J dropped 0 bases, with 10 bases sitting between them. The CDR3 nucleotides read TGCAGCGTTGTGCAGAGGAGCTCCTACGAGCAGTACTTC. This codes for CSVVQRSSYEQYF.

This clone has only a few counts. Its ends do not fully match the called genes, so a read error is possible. DNA of the CDR3: TGTGCCGGCAGCGCCTCGGAAAGTCGCGGCACCATATATTTT. Protein: CAGSASESRGTIYF. This chain uses TRBV9 with TRBJ1-3, with unresolved D. The CDR3 sequence is 14 residues long. CDR1 and CDR2 from the germline V gene are SGDLS and YYNGEE. The full variable domain, completed using reference TRBV9 and TRBJ1-3, is DSGVTQTPKHLITATGQRVTLRCSPRSGDLSVYWYQQSLDQGLQFLIQYYNGEERAKGNILERFSAQQFPDLHSELNLSSLELGDSALYFCAGSASESRGTIYFGEGSWLTVV.

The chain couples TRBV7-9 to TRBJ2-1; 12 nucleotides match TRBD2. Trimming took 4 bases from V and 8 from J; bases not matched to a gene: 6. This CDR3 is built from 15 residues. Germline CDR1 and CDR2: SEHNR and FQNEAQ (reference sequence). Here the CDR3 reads CASSSSGRAVDEQFF. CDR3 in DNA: TGTGCCAGCAGCTCTAGCGGGAGGGCCGTGGATGAGCAGTTCTTC. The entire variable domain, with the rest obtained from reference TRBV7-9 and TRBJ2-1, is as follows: DTGVSQNPRHKITKRGQNVTFRCDPISEHNRLYWYRQTLGQGPEFLTYFQNEAQLEKSRLLSDRFSAERPKGSFSTLEIQRTEQGDSAMYLCASSSSGRAVDEQFFGPGTRLTVL.

The CDR3 loop is CASKGTGVGEQYF. The DNA of the CDR3 is TGTGCCAGTAAGGGGACAGGGGTCGGTGAGCAGTACTTC. The chain carries TRBV19 and TRBJ2-7, with 10 bases matching TRBD1. CDR1 is LNHDA and CDR2 is SQIVND in the germline V gene (reference sequence). CDR3 length: 13 amino acids. V trimming: 7 bases; J trimming: 7 bases; junction bases outside the gene matches: 7.

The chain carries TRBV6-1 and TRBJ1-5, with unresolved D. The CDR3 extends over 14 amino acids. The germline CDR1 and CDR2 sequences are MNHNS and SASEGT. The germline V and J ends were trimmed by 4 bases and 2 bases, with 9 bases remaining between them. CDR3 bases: TGTGCCAGCAGTGCTACTGGGGGCAATCAGCCCCAGCATTTT. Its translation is CASSATGGNQPQHF.

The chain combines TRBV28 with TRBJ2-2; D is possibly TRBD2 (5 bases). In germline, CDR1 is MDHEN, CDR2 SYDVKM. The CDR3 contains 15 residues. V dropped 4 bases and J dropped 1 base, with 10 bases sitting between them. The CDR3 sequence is CASSYMAGNTGELFF. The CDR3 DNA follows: TGTGCCAGCAGTTATATGGCGGGGAACACCGGGGAGCTGTTTTTT. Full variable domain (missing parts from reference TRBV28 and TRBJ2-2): DVKVTQSSRYLVKRTGEKVFLECVQDMDHENMFWYRQDPGLGLRLIYFSYDVKMKEKGDIPEGYSVSREKKERFSLILESASTNQTSMYLCASSYMAGNTGELFFGEGSRLTVL.

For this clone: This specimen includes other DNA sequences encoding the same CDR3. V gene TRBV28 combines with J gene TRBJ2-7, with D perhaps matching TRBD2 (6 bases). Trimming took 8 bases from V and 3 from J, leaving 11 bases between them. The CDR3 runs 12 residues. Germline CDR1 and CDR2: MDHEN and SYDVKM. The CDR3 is CASGTSSYEQYF. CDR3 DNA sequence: TGTGCCAGCGGTACTAGCAGCTACGAGCAGTACTTC. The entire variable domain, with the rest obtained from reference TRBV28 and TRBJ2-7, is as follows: DVKVTQSSRYLVKRTGEKVFLECVQDMDHENMFWYRQDPGLGLRLIYFSYDVKMKEKGDIPEGYSVSREKKERFSLILESASTNQTSMYLCASGTSSYEQYFGPGTRLTVT.

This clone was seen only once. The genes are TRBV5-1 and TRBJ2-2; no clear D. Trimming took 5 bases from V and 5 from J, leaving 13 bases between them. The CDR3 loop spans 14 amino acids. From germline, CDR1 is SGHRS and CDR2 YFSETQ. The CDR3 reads CASSYGLGTGELFF. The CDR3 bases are TGCGCCAGCAGTTACGGTTTGGGTACCGGGGAGCTGTTTTTT. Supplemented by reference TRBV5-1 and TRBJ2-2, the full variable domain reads KAGVTQTPRYLIKTRGQQVTLSCSPISGHRSVSWYQQTPGQGLQFLFEYFSETQRNKGNFPGRFSGRQFSNSRSEMNVSTLELGDSALYLCASSYGLGTGELFFGEGSRLTVL.

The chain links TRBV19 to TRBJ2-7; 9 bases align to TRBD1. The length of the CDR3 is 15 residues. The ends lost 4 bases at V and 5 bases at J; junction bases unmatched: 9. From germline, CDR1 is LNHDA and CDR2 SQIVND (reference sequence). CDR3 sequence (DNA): TGTGCCAGTAGTAACCGGGACAGGGTATCCCACGAGCAGTACTTC. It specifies CASSNRDRVSHEQYF.

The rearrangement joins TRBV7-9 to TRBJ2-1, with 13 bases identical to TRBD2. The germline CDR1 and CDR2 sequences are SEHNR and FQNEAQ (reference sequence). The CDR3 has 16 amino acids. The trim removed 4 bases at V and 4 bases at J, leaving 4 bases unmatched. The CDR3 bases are TGTGCCAGCAGCTCCAGGACTAGCGGGAGTTACAATGAGCAGTTCTTC. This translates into CASSSRTSGSYNEQFF.

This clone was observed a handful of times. CDR3 sequence reads: CASSLRGRAFF. The CDR3 nucleotides read TGTGCCAGCAGCTTACGGGGCAGGGCTTTCTTT. The V call is TRBV7-2, the J call TRBJ1-1, with D perhaps TRBD1 (5 bases). Germline V gene lookup returns CDR1 SGHTA and CDR2 FQGNSA. The ends were cut back, 2 bases at V and 11 bases at J, with 9 bases in the middle. The CDR3 is made up of 11 amino acids.

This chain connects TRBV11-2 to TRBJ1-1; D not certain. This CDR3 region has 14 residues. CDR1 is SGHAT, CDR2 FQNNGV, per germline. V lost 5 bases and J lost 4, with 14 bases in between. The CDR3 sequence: CASSLIRRSTEAFF. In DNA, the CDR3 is TGTGCCAGCAGCCTCATTCGGAGGAGCACTGAAGCTTTCTTT. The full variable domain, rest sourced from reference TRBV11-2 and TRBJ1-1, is EAGVAQSPRYKIIEKRQSVAFWCNPISGHATLYWYQQILGQGPKLLIQFQNNGVVDDSQLPKDRFSAERLKGVDSTLKIQPAKLEDSAVYLCASSLIRRSTEAFFGQGTRLTVV.

The CDR3, as DNA: TGTGCCAGCAGCTTCGGACTAGCGGGGACTAGCACAGATACGCAGTATTTT. The encoded protein is CASSFGLAGTSTDTQYF. V gene TRBV7-2 combines with J gene TRBJ2-3, with 12 bases matching TRBD2. The CDR3 has 17 amino acids. Trimming took 3 bases from V and 0 from J; bases not matched to a gene: 4. The germline V gene has CDR1 SGHTA and CDR2 FQGNSA.

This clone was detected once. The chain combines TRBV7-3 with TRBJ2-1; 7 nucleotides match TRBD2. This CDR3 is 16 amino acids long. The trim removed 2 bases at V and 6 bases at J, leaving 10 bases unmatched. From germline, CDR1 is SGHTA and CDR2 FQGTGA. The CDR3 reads CASSLSGDLAVNEQFF. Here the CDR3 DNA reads TGTGCCAGCAGCTTATCAGGCGATCTAGCGGTCAATGAGCAGTTCTTC.

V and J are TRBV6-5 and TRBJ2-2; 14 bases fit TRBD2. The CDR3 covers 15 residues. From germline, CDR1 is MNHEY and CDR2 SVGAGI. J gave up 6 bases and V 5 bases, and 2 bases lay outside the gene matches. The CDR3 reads CASSRLAGGPGELFF. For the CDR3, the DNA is TGTGCCAGCAGTAGACTAGCGGGAGGGCCCGGGGAGCTGTTTTTT.

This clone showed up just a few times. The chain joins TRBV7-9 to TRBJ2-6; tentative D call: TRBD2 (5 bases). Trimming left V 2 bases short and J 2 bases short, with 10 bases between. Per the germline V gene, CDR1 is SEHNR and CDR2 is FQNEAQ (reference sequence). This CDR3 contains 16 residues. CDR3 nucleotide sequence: TGTGCCAGCAGCTTAATTCGGGGTGCTGGGGCCAACGTCCTGACTTTC. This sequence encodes CASSLIRGAGANVLTF.

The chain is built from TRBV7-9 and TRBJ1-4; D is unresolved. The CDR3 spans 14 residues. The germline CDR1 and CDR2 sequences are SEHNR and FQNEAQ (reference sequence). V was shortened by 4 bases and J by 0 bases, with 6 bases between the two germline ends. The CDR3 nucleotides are TGTGCCAGCAGCTGGGTGTCAACTAATGAAAAACTGTTTTTT. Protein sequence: CASSWVSTNEKLFF.

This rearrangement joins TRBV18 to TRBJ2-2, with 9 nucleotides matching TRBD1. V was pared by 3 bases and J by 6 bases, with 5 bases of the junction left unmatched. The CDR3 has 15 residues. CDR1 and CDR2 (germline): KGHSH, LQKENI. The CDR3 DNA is TGTGCCAGCTCACCTCGACAGGGGGATGCCGGGGAGCTGTTTTTT. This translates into CASSPRQGDAGELFF.

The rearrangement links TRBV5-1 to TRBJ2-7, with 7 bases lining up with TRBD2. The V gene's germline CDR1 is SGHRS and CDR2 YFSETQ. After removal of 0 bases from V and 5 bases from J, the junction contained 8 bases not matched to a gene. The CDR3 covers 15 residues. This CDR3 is CASSLGAGAGDEQYF. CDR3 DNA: TGCGCCAGCAGCTTGGGGGCGGGAGCGGGCGACGAGCAGTACTTC.

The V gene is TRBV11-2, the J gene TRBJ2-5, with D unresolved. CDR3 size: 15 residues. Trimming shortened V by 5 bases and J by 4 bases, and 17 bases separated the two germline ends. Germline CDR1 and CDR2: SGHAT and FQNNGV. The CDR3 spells CASSRSRTDSETQYF. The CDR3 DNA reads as TGTGCCAGCAGCAGGAGCCGGACGGATTCAGAGACCCAGTACTTC.

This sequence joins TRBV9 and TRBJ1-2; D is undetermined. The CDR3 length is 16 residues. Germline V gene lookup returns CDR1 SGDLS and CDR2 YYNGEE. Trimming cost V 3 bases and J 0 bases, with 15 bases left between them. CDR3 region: CASSGSNHETNYGYTF. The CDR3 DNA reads TGTGCCAGCAGCGGATCGAACCACGAAACTAACTATGGCTACACCTTC. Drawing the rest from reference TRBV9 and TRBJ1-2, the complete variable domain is DSGVTQTPKHLITATGQRVTLRCSPRSGDLSVYWYQQSLDQGLQFLIQYYNGEERAKGNILERFSAQQFPDLHSELNLSSLELGDSALYFCASSGSNHETNYGYTFGSGTRLTVV.

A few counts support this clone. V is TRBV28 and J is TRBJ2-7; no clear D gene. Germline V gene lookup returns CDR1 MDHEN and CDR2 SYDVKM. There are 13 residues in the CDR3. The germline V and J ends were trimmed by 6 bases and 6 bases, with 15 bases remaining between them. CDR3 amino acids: CASSPPSRTEQYF. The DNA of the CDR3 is TGTGCCAGCAGCCCCCCCAGCAGAACCGAGCAGTACTTC.

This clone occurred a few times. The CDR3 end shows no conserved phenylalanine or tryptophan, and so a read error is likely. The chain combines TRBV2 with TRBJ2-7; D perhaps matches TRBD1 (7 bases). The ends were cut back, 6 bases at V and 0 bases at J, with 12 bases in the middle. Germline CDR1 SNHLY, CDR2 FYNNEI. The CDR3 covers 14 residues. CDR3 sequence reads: CASREGQISYEQYL. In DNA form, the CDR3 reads TGTGCCAGCAGGGAGGGACAGATCTCCTACGAGCAGTACCTC.